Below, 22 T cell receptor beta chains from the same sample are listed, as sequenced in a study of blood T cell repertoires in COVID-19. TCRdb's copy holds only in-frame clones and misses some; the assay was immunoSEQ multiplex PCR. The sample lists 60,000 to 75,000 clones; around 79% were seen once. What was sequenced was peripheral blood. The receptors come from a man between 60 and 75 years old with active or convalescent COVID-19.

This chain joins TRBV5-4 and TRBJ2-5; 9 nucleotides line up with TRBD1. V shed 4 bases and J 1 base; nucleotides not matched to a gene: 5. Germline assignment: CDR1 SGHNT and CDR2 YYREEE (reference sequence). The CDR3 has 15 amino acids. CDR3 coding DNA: TGTGCCAGCAGCCGTACAGGGGGCCTCCAAGAGACCCAGTACTTC. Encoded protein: CASSRTGGLQETQYF.

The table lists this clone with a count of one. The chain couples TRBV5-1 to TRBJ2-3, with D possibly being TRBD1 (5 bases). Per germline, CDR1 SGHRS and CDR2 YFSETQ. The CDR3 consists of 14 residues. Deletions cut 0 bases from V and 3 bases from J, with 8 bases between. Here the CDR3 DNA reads TGCGCCAGCAGCTTGGAGGGGCTGACAGATACGCAGTATTTT. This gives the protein CASSLEGLTDTQYF. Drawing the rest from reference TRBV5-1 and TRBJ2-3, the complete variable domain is KAGVTQTPRYLIKTRGQQVTLSCSPISGHRSVSWYQQTPGQGLQFLFEYFSETQRNKGNFPGRFSGRQFSNSRSEMNVSTLELGDSALYLCASSLEGLTDTQYFGPGTRLTVL.

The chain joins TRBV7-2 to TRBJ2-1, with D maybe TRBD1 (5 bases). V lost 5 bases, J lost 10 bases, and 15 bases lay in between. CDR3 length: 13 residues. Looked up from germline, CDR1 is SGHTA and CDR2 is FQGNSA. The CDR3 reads CASSHNTGPEQFF. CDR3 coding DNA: TGTGCCAGCAGCCATAATACAGGACCGGAGCAGTTCTTC. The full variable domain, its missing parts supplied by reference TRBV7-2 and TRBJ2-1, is GAGVSQSPSNKVTEKGKDVELRCDPISGHTALYWYRQSLGQGLEFLIYFQGNSAPDKSGLPSDRFSAERTGGSVSTLTIQRTQQEDSAVYLCASSHNTGPEQFFGPGTRLTVL.

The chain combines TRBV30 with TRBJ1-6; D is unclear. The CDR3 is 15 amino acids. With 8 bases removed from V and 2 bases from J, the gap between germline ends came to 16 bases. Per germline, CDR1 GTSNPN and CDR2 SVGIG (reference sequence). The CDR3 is CAPGGRGPYNSPLHF. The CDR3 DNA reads TGTGCCCCGGGAGGACGCGGTCCCTATAATTCACCCCTCCACTTT.

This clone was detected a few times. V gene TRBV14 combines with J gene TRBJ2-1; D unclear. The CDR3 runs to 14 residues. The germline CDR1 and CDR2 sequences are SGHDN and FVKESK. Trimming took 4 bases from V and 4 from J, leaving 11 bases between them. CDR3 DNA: TGTGCCAGCAGCCGCGCGTCCTATTACAATGAGCAGTTCTTC. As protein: CASSRASYYNEQFF.

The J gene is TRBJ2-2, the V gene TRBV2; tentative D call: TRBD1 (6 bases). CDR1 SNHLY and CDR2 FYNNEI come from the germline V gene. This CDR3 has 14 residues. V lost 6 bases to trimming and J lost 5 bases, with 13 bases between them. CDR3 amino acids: CASSRRTATGELFF. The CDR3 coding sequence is TGTGCCAGCAGCCGAAGGACAGCAACCGGGGAGCTGTTTTTT.

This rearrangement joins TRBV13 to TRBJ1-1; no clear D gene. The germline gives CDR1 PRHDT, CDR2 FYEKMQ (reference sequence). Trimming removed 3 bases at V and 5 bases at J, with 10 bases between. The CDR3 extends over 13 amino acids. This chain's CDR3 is CASSFGVVTEAFF. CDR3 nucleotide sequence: TGTGCCAGCAGCTTCGGGGTAGTGACTGAAGCTTTCTTT.

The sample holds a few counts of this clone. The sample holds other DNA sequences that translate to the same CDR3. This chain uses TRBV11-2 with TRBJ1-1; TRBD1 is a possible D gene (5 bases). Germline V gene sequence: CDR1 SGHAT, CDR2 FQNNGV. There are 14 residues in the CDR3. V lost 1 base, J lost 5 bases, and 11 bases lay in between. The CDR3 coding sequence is TGTGCCAGCAGCTTAGCCGGGGGTGATACTGAAGCTTTCTTT. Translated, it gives CASSLAGGDTEAFF. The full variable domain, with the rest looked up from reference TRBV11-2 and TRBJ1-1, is EAGVAQSPRYKIIEKRQSVAFWCNPISGHATLYWYQQILGQGPKLLIQFQNNGVVDDSQLPKDRFSAERLKGVDSTLKIQPAKLEDSAVYLCASSLAGGDTEAFFGQGTRLTVV.

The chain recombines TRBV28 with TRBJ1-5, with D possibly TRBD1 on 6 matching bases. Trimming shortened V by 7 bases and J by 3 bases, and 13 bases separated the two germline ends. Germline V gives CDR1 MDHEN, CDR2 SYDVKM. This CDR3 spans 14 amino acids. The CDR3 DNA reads TGTGCCAGCAACTACAACAGGGTCAATCAGCCCCAGCATTTT. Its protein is CASNYNRVNQPQHF.

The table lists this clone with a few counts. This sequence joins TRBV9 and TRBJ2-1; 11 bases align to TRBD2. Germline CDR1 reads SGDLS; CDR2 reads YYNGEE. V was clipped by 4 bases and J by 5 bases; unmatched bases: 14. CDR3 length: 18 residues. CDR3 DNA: TGTGCCAGCAGCTCCCTACTGGGGACTAGCGGCTTCAACAATGAGCAGTTCTTC. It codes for CASSSLLGTSGFNNEQFF. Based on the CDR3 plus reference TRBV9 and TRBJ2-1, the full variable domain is DSGVTQTPKHLITATGQRVTLRCSPRSGDLSVYWYQQSLDQGLQFLIQYYNGEERAKGNILERFSAQQFPDLHSELNLSSLELGDSALYFCASSSLLGTSGFNNEQFFGPGTRLTVL.

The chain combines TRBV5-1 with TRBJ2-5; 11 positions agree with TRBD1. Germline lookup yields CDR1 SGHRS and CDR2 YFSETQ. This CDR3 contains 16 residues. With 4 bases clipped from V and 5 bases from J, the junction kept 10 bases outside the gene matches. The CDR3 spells CASSRNAGTGGETQYF. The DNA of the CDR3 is TGCGCCAGCAGCCGCAATGCTGGGACAGGGGGGGAGACCCAGTACTTC.

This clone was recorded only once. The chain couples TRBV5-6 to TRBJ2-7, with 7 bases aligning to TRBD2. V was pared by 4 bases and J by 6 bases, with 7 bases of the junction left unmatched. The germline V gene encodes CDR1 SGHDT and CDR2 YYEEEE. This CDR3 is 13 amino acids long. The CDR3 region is CASSGRGSGEQYF. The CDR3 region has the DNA TGTGCCAGCAGCGGGAGGGGATCCGGCGAGCAGTACTTC.

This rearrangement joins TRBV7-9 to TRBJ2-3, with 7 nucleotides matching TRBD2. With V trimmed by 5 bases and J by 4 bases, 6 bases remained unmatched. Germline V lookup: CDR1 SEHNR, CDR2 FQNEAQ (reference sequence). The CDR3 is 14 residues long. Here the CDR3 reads CASSPGTTADTQYF. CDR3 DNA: TGTGCCAGCAGCCCTGGGACTACGGCAGATACGCAGTATTTT.

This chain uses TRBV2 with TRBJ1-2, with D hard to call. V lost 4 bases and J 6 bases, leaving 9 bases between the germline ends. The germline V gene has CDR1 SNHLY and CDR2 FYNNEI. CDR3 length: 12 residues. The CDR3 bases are TGTGCCAGCAGTGTAGCCTCTGATGGCTACACCTTC. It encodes CASSVASDGYTF.

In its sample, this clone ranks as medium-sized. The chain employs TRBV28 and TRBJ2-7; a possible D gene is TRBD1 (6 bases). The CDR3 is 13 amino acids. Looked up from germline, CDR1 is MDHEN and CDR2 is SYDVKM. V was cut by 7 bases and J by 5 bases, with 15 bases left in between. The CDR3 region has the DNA TGTGCCAGCAAGATCAGGGGAACTAACGAGCAGTACTTC. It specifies CASKIRGTNEQYF.

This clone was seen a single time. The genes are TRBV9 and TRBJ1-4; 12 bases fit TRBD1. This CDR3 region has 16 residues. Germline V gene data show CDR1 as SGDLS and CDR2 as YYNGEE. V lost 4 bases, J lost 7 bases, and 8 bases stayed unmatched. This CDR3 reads CASSWGTGGQSEKLFF. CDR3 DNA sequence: TGTGCCAGCAGCTGGGGGACAGGGGGCCAGAGTGAAAAACTGTTTTTT.

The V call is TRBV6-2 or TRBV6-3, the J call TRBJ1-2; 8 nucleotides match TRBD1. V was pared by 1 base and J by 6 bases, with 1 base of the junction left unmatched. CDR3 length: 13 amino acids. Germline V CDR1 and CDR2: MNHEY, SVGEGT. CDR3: CASSYLTGDGYTF. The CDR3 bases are TGTGCCAGCAGTTACTTGACAGGGGATGGCTACACCTTC.

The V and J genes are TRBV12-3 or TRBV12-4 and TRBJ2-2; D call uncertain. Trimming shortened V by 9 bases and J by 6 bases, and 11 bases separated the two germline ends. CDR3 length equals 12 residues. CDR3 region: CASLFEAGELFF. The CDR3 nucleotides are TGTGCCAGTCTATTCGAGGCCGGGGAGCTGTTTTTT.

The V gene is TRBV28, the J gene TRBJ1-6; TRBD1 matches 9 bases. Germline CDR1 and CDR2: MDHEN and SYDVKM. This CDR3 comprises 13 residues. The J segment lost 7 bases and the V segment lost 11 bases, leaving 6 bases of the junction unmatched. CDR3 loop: CAAWDRENSPLHF. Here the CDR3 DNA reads TGTGCCGCCTGGGACAGGGAGAATTCACCCCTCCACTTT.

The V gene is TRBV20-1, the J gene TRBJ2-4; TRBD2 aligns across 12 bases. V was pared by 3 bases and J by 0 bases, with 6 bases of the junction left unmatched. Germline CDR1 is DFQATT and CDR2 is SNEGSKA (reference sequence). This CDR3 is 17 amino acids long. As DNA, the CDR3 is TGCAGTGCTAGTAGGCTAGCGGGGGGGTTAGCCAAAAACATTCAGTACTTC. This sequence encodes CSASRLAGGLAKNIQYF.

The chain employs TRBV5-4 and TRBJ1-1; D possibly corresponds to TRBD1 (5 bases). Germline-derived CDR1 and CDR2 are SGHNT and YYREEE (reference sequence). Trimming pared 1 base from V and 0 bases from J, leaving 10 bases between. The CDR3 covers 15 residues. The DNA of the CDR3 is TGTGCCAGCAGCTTGCAAGGGGTGATGAACACTGAAGCTTTCTTT. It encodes CASSLQGVMNTEAFF.

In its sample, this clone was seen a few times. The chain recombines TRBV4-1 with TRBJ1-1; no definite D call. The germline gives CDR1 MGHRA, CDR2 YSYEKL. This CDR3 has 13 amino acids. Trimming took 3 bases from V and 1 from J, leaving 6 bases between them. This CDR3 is CASSQGGNTEAFF. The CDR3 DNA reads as TGCGCCAGCAGCCAGGGAGGGAACACTGAAGCTTTCTTT.